The clone carrying this T cell receptor (beta chain) appeared a few times. Its antigen is still unknown. Clones were read by immunoSEQ multiplex PCR, and TCRdb kept only the in-frame ones, dropping some. The profile shows 150,000 or so clones, roughly 83% of them singletons. This record comes from a study of cytotoxic CD8 clonotypes in ibrutinib-treated CLL. Study background: Patient counts were about twelve relapsed/refractory, 15 treatment-naive and around 17 IGHV unmutated.

Germline V gene lookup returns CDR1 MNHEY and CDR2 SVGAGI. Trimming took 6 bases from V and 3 from J, leaving 11 bases between them. This CDR3 comprises 14 residues. Study outcomes and limitations: Baseline clonality, higher than in age-matched healthy donors, tracked circulating CD8+ T-cell counts. Contraction or stability on treatment characterized the public clonotypes, which were uncommon. Before falling back toward baseline at progression, clonality had risen at the time of ibrutinib response.

This rearrangement joins TRBV6-5 to TRBJ2-2; no firm D call. The specimen was PBMCs, collected after 12 months of ibrutinib treatment. This clonotype was sampled from a human donor with chronic lymphocytic leukemia. In DNA form, the CDR3 reads TGTGCCAGCAGCCCATCCGCTTACACCGGGGAGCTGTTTTTT. Translation gives CASSPSAYTGELFF.